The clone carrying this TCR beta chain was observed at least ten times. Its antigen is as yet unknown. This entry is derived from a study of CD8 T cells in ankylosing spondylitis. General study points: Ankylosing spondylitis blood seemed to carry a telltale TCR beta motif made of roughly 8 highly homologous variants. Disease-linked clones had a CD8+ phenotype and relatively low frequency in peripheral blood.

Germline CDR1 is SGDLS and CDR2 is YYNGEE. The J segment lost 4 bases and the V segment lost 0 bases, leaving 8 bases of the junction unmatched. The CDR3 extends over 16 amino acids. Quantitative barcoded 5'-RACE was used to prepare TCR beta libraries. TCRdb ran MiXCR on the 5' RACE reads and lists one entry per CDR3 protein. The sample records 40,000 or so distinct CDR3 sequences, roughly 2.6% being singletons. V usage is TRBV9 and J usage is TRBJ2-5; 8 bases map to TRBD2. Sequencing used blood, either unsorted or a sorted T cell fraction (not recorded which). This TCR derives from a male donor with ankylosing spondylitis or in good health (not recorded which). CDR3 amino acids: CASSVGPAGAGETQYF. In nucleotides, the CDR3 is TGTGCCAGCAGCGTAGGTCCAGCGGGAGCAGGAGAGACCCAGTACTTC.